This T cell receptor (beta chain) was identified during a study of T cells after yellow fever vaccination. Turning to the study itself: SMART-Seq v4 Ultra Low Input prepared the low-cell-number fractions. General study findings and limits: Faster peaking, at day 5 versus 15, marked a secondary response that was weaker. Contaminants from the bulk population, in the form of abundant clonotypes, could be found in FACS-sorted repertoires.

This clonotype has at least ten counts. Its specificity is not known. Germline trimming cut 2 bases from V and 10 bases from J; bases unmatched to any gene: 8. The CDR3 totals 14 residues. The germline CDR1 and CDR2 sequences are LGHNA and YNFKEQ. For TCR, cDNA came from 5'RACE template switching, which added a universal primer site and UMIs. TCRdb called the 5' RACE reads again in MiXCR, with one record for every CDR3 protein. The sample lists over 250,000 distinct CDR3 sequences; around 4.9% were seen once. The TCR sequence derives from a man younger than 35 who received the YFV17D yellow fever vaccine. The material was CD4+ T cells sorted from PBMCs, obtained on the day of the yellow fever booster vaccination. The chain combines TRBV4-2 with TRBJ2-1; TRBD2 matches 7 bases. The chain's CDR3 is CASSQSRAGPEQFF. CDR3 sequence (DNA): TGTGCCAGCAGCCAAAGTAGAGCGGGACCGGAGCAGTTCTTC.